The 21 T cell receptor beta chains in this list originate from one sample, sequenced in a study of cytomegalovirus exposure and HLA in healthy donors. Sequenced by immunoSEQ multiplex PCR; TCRdb stores in-frame clones only, minus some. The sample includes 260,000 or so clones, about 87% of them seen just once. What was sequenced was PBMCs. Receptors were obtained from a man between 18 and 29 years old in good health and CMV-seronegative.

A single count supports this clone. The genes are TRBV18 and TRBJ1-1, with 10 bases aligning to TRBD1. Trimming removed 3 bases from V and 5 bases from J; junction bases left unmatched: 6. The CDR3 sequence is 15 residues long. Germline V CDR1 and CDR2: KGHSH, LQKENI. The CDR3: CASSPRTGGDTEAFF. The DNA of the CDR3 is TGTGCCAGCTCACCTAGGACAGGGGGGGATACTGAAGCTTTCTTT.

The gene calls are TRBV6-5 and TRBJ1-2, with D perhaps TRBD1 (5 bases). This CDR3 comprises 11 residues. Germline assignment: CDR1 MNHEY and CDR2 SVGAGI. The V end lost 6 bases, the J end lost 8 bases, and 10 bases lay between the germline ends. This CDR3 reads CASRRQGGYTF. In DNA form, the CDR3 reads TGTGCCAGCAGACGGCAGGGAGGCTACACCTTC.

The rearrangement links TRBV19 to TRBJ2-2; 7 bases align to TRBD2. CDR3 length equals 12 residues. Germline V CDR1 and CDR2: LNHDA, SQIVND (reference sequence). After removal of 10 bases from V and 8 bases from J, the junction contained 7 bases not matched to a gene. This CDR3 reads CATSRGGGELFF. CDR3 DNA sequence: TGTGCCACCTCGAGGGGAGGGGGGGAGCTGTTTTTT.

The chain recombines TRBV4-1 with TRBJ1-2, with 8 positions matching TRBD1. V lost 0 bases and J lost 3; bases outside the gene matches: 6. Germline CDR1 and CDR2: MGHRA and YSYEKL. CDR3 length: 16 residues. CDR3 protein: CASSQDPRGRDYGYTF. In nucleotides, the CDR3 is TGCGCCAGCAGCCAAGATCCCAGGGGGCGCGACTATGGCTACACCTTC.

This chain connects TRBV2 to TRBJ1-5, with D uncertain. The CDR3 runs 15 residues. The germline CDR1 and CDR2 sequences are SNHLY and FYNNEI. Trimming shortened V by 6 bases and J by 4 bases, and 16 bases separated the two germline ends. The chain's CDR3 is CASRGASTGNQPQHF. The CDR3 bases are TGTGCCAGCAGGGGTGCATCCACGGGGAATCAGCCCCAGCATTTT.

The chain joins TRBV28 to TRBJ1-5; no reliable D call. Germline V CDR1 and CDR2: MDHEN, SYDVKM. Between the trimmed V and J ends, which lost 11 bases and 2 bases, there was a span of 19 bases. The CDR3 contains 15 residues. The DNA for the CDR3 is TGTGCCGCCAAACCCGGCTCAGCGGGCAATCAGCCCCAGCATTTT. This encodes CAAKPGSAGNQPQHF.

Notes on this clone: Other DNA variants within this sample encode the same CDR3. The V and J genes are TRBV5-1 and TRBJ1-1; a possible D gene is TRBD1 (5 bases). The germline V and J ends were trimmed by 0 bases and 3 bases, with 12 bases remaining between them. Germline V gives CDR1 SGHRS, CDR2 YFSETQ. This CDR3 is 15 amino acids long. The CDR3 reads CASSLEGRGYTEAFF. The DNA for the CDR3 is TGCGCCAGCAGCTTGGAGGGACGGGGGTACACTGAAGCTTTCTTT.

Regarding this clone: This specimen includes other DNA sequences encoding the same CDR3. The chain combines TRBV5-1 with TRBJ2-7; 8 nucleotides line up with TRBD2. CDR1 and CDR2 from the germline V gene are SGHRS and YFSETQ. J lost 3 bases, V lost 0 bases, and 5 bases had no gene match. The CDR3 spans 15 residues. The CDR3 DNA sequence: TGCGCCAGCAGCTTGGGGAGTAGCGGGGTCTACGAGCAGTACTTC. It translates to CASSLGSSGVYEQYF.

The chain carries TRBV28 and TRBJ1-2; the D gene is possibly TRBD1 (6 bases). Germline CDR1 MDHEN, CDR2 SYDVKM. V was shortened by 7 bases and J by 2 bases, with 8 bases between the two germline ends. The CDR3 contains 12 residues. The CDR3 nucleotides read TGTGCCAGCAACAGGGAAAACTATGGCTACACCTTC. It is translated as CASNRENYGYTF.

This chain joins TRBV2 and TRBJ2-1; TRBD2 aligns across 8 bases. Germline assignment: CDR1 SNHLY and CDR2 FYNNEI. The V gene end was trimmed by 6 bases and the J gene end by 1 base; junction bases not matched to a gene: 5. The CDR3 contains 15 residues. As DNA, the CDR3 is TGTGCCAGCAGCCCAAGCGGGGGATCCTACAATGAGCAGTTCTTC. Its protein product is CASSPSGGSYNEQFF.

This CDR3 reads CASSPQDSYNEKLFF. CDR3 DNA: TGTGCCAGCTCACCCCAGGACTCTTATAATGAAAAACTGTTTTTT. The rearrangement uses TRBV18 and TRBJ1-4; D remains ambiguous. The CDR3 extends over 15 amino acids. CDR1 KGHSH and CDR2 LQKENI come from the germline V gene. V was shortened by 3 bases and J by 4 bases, with 12 bases between the two germline ends.

The rearrangement uses TRBV7-9 and TRBJ2-1; 9 bases map to TRBD2. V lost 2 bases and J lost 2; bases outside the gene matches: 7. CDR3 length: 17 amino acids. Per the germline V gene, CDR1 is SEHNR and CDR2 is FQNEAQ (reference sequence). CDR3 sequence: CASSLITAGGPYNEQFF. CDR3 DNA sequence: TGTGCCAGCAGCTTAATTACGGCGGGAGGGCCCTACAATGAGCAGTTCTTC.

This chain joins TRBV2 and TRBJ1-2; 9 bases fit TRBD1. CDR3 size: 16 residues. Germline V gene sequence: CDR1 SNHLY, CDR2 FYNNEI. The trim removed 6 bases at V and 4 bases at J, leaving 12 bases unmatched. CDR3 region: CASRLNRDRVFYGYTF. For the CDR3, the DNA is TGTGCCAGCAGACTTAACCGGGACAGGGTGTTCTATGGCTACACCTTC.

This chain joins TRBV6-6 and TRBJ2-1; no firm D call. Germline values: CDR1 MNHNY, CDR2 SVGAGI (reference sequence). V lost 0 bases and J 7 bases, leaving 7 bases between the germline ends. The length of the CDR3 is 13 residues. The CDR3 is CASSYSSLNEQFF. In DNA form, the CDR3 reads TGTGCCAGCAGTTACTCGAGTTTGAATGAGCAGTTCTTC.

The chain carries TRBV18 and TRBJ2-7; perhaps TRBD2 as D (7 bases). CDR3 length: 13 amino acids. Germline-derived CDR1 and CDR2 are KGHSH and LQKENI. Deletions cut 3 bases from V and 5 bases from J, with 11 bases between. The CDR3 DNA reads TGTGCCAGCTCACCGGGGGGGGCGAACGAGCAGTACTTC. Its translation is CASSPGGANEQYF.

The chain is built from TRBV11-2 and TRBJ2-7; a possible D gene is TRBD2 (6 bases). The CDR3 extends over 13 amino acids. Germline CDR1 reads SGHAT; CDR2 reads FQNNGV. Deletions cut 5 bases from V and 3 bases from J, with 11 bases between. In DNA form, the CDR3 reads TGTGCCAGCAGCCGCGCCGGGAGCTACGAGCAGTACTTC. It codes for CASSRAGSYEQYF.

V and J are TRBV29-1 and TRBJ2-7; 7 nucleotides agree with TRBD1. CDR3 length: 13 amino acids. J lost 6 bases, V lost 8 bases, and 13 bases had no gene match. Per germline, CDR1 SQVTM and CDR2 ANQGSEA. In DNA, the CDR3 is TGCAGCTTTCGACAGGGTGGGGCGGGCGAGCAGTACTTC. Its translation is CSFRQGGAGEQYF.

The rearrangement joins TRBV6-1 to TRBJ1-4, with a possible D match to TRBD1 (6 bases). Trimming stripped 8 bases from V and 2 bases from J, with 9 bases between. The CDR3 has 13 amino acids. Looked up from germline, CDR1 is MNHNS and CDR2 is SASEGT. CDR3 in DNA: TGTGCCAGCCGACAGGTTACTAATGAAAAACTGTTTTTT. Its protein product is CASRQVTNEKLFF.

V gene TRBV27 combines with J gene TRBJ2-7, with TRBD1 identical over 10 bases. After removal of 5 bases from V and 5 bases from J, the junction contained 9 bases not matched to a gene. The CDR3 is made up of 15 amino acids. The germline V gene encodes CDR1 MNHEY and CDR2 SMNVEV (reference sequence). For the CDR3, the DNA is TGTGCCAGCAGTCCATCCGGGACAGGGGACGACGAGCAGTACTTC. Its protein is CASSPSGTGDDEQYF.

V gene TRBV7-2 combines with J gene TRBJ2-1; TRBD2 might be the D (5 bases). The CDR3 is 12 residues long. Trimming removed 7 bases at V and 7 bases at J, with 11 bases between. Germline CDR1 SGHTA, CDR2 FQGNSA. CDR3 bases: TGTGCCAGCACCCTAGGAGGAAATGAGCAGTTCTTC. It encodes CASTLGGNEQFF.

The chain links TRBV29-1 to TRBJ2-3, with D possibly being TRBD2 (6 bases). Germline values: CDR1 SQVTM, CDR2 ANQGSEA. V was trimmed by 5 bases and J by 2 bases, leaving 17 bases between them. This CDR3 is 15 amino acids long. This CDR3 reads CSVSPGWTITDTQYF. The CDR3 DNA reads TGCAGCGTTTCCCCGGGCTGGACTATCACAGATACGCAGTATTTT.